This T cell receptor beta chain was recovered during a study of technical replicates of blood from several donors. The data were produced by immunoSEQ multiplex PCR, yet TCRdb's version contains in-frame clones alone and is incomplete. The sample shows more than 65,000 clones, 93% of them seen only once. This CDR3 has 15 amino acids. Germline lookup yields CDR1 LNHDA and CDR2 SQIVND (reference sequence). The V end lost 3 bases, the J end lost 2 bases, and 10 bases lay between the germline ends. Sequencing input: T cells isolated from PBMCs. The V and J genes are TRBV19 and TRBJ2-2, with D possibly matching TRBD2 (6 bases). The clonotype was recovered from a human donor in good health. The CDR3 nucleotides read TGTGCCAGTAGTATTCTAGCGACCAACACCGGGGAGCTGTTTTTT. This codes for CASSILATNTGELFF.